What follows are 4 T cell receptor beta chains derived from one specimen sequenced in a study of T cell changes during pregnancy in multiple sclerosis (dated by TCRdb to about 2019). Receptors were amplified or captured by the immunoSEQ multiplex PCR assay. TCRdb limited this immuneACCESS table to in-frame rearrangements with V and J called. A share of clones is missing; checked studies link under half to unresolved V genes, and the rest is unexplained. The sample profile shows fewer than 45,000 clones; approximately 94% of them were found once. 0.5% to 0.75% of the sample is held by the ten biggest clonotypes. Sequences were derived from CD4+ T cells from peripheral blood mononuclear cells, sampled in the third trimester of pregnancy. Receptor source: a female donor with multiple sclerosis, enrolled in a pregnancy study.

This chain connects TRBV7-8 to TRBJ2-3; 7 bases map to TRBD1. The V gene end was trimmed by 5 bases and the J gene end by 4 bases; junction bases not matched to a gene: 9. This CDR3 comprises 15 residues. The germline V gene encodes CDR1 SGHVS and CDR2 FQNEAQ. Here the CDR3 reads CASSQDRAVADTQYF. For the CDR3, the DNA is TGTGCCAGCAGCCAAGACAGGGCGGTCGCAGATACGCAGTATTTT.

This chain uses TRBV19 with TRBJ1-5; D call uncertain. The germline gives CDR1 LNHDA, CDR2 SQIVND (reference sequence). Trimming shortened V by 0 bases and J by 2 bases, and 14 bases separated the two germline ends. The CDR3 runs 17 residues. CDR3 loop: CASSIDRPLRGNQPQHF. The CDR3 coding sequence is TGTGCCAGTAGTATAGACCGCCCCCTTAGAGGCAATCAGCCCCAGCATTTT.

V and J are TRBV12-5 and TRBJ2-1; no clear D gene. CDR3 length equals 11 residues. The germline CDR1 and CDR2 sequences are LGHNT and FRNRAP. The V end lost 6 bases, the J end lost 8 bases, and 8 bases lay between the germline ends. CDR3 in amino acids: CASGLGDEQFF. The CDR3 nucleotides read TGTGCTAGTGGCCTCGGAGATGAGCAGTTCTTC.

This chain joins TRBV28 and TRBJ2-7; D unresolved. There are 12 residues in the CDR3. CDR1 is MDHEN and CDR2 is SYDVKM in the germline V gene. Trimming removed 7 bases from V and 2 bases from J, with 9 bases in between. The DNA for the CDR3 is TGTGCCAGCAACTCTCCGGCCTACGAGCAGTACTTC. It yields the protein CASNSPAYEQYF.